These 17 T cell receptor beta chains were sequenced from one sample in a study of T cells in Graves' hyperthyroidism and ophthalmopathy. RNA transcripts gave rise to amplified TCR beta CDR3 regions. First-round RT-PCR of the TCR CDR3 relied on the HTBI primer set. MiXCR was run by TCRdb on the multiplex PCR reads, yielding one entry per CDR3 protein. The repertoire holds roughly 700,000 distinct CDR3 sequences, with just over 35% as singletons. Sequencing used blood. The source is a middle-aged woman with Graves' hyperthyroidism.

This clonotype showed up just a few times. The DNA for the CDR3 is TGTGCCAGCAGCAGACCGGGACTAGCGATCGGTGGGGCCAACGTCCTGACTTTC. Translating gives CASSRPGLAIGGANVLTF. The chain is built from TRBV10-3 and TRBJ2-6, with 10 bases that match TRBD2. The V and J ends lost 10 bases and 3 bases, in that order; junction bases with no gene match: 15. There are 18 residues in the CDR3. The germline V gene has CDR1 ENHRY and CDR2 SYGVKD.

The chain combines TRBV19 with TRBJ1-2, with a tentative D call TRBD1 (5 bases). The ends were cut back, 8 bases at V and 1 base at J, with 17 bases in the middle. The CDR3 spans 15 residues. Germline CDR1 and CDR2: LNHDA and SQIVND (reference sequence). CDR3 protein: CASGKGSTDNYGYTF. As DNA, the CDR3 is TGTGCCAGTGGCAAGGGGTCGACAGATAACTATGGCTACACCTTC.

This clonotype was seen many times. The V call is TRBV19, the J call TRBJ2-2, with a possible D match to TRBD2 (5 bases). Germline V gene lookup returns CDR1 LNHDA and CDR2 SQIVND (reference sequence). The CDR3 length is 14 residues. V was shortened by 4 bases and J by 5 bases, with 11 bases between the two germline ends. CDR3 in DNA: TGTGCCAGTAGTAAAGAGGGATTTACCGGGGAGCTGTTTTTT. This gives the protein CASSKEGFTGELFF.

The table lists this clonotype with a few counts. The genes are TRBV6-5 and TRBJ2-6; D is ambiguous. Trimming pared 2 bases from V and 15 bases from J, leaving 2 bases between. The CDR3 is 9 amino acids. The germline V gene encodes CDR1 MNHEY and CDR2 SVGAGI. The CDR3 loop reads CASSYGLTF. CDR3 coding DNA: TGTGCCAGCAGTTACGGCCTGACTTTC.

This clonotype was counted many times. This chain joins TRBV6-2 or TRBV6-3 and TRBJ2-7; 7 nucleotides align to TRBD1. The CDR3 extends over 14 amino acids. The V gene end was trimmed by 6 bases and the J gene end by 7 bases; junction bases not matched to a gene: 12. CDR1 is MNHEY and CDR2 is SVGEGT in the germline V gene. The CDR3 DNA reads TGTGCCAGCAGCCAGACAGGGACGGACTGGGAGCAGTACTTC. Translated, it gives CASSQTGTDWEQYF.

The sample holds many counts of this clonotype. CDR3 sequence: CASSQLPSVPEAFF. CDR3 in DNA: TGTGCCAGCAGCCAACTACCCTCTGTCCCTGAAGCTTTCTTT. The chain uses TRBV16 and TRBJ1-1; D gene ambiguous. CDR3 length: 14 amino acids. Germline V gives CDR1 KGHSY, CDR2 FQNENV. With 2 bases removed from V and 6 bases from J, the gap between germline ends came to 13 bases.

V usage is TRBV2 and J usage is TRBJ1-4, with D hard to call. The CDR3 has 13 amino acids. Germline assignment: CDR1 SNHLY and CDR2 FYNNEI. Between the trimmed V and J ends, which lost 5 bases and 7 bases, there was a span of 11 bases. The CDR3 DNA follows: TGTGCCAGCAGTTTTGGCAGGTCTGAAAAACTGTTTTTT. Translation gives CASSFGRSEKLFF.

The genes are TRBV4-3 and TRBJ1-3, with TRBD1 matching 7 bases. Trimming removed 2 bases from V and 4 bases from J; junction bases left unmatched: 2. The CDR3 covers 14 residues. Germline CDR1 reads LGHNA; CDR2 reads YSLEER. The CDR3 DNA reads TGCGCCAGCAGCCAAACAGGGGACGGAAACACCATATATTTT. This encodes CASSQTGDGNTIYF.

The J gene is TRBJ2-5, the V gene TRBV20-1, with 16 nucleotides matching TRBD2. Trimming cost V 3 bases and J 4 bases; bases outside gene matches: 11. The CDR3 is 18 amino acids. The germline V gene encodes CDR1 DFQATT and CDR2 SNEGSKA (reference sequence). The CDR3 region is CSAREPGLAGGPGETQYF. DNA of the CDR3: TGCAGTGCTAGGGAACCGGGACTAGCGGGGGGGCCGGGAGAGACCCAGTACTTC.

The chain links TRBV25-1 to TRBJ1-5; TRBD1 matches 8 bases. Germline trimming cut 8 bases from V and 2 bases from J; bases unmatched to any gene: 2. This CDR3 region has 13 residues. Germline CDR1 MGHDK, CDR2 SYGVNS. Here the CDR3 reads CASGQGGNQPQHF. In nucleotides, the CDR3 is TGTGCCAGCGGACAGGGCGGCAATCAGCCCCAGCATTTT.

This clonotype was picked up a small number of times. J is TRBJ1-6 and V is TRBV20-1; 7 positions agree with TRBD1. Germline assignment: CDR1 DFQATT and CDR2 SNEGSKA (reference sequence). The CDR3 extends over 16 amino acids. V shed 3 bases and J 5 bases; nucleotides not matched to a gene: 10. CDR3 residues: CSASASGTEDNSPLHF. CDR3 DNA sequence: TGCAGTGCTAGCGCGTCCGGGACAGAGGATAATTCACCCCTCCACTTT.

In the case of this clonotype: A read error may explain this, as a much larger clone is one base away. The V and J genes are TRBV7-9 and TRBJ1-5, with unresolved D. Germline V CDR1 and CDR2: SEHNR, FQNEAQ (reference sequence). The CDR3 totals 14 residues. This CDR3 is CASSYTRVNRPQHF. The CDR3 coding sequence is TGTGCCAGCAGCTACACGCGGGTCAATCGGCCCCAGCATTTT.

This clonotype was detected ten times or more. The chain recombines TRBV14 with TRBJ2-7, with 13 nucleotides matching TRBD2. CDR1 is SGHDN and CDR2 is FVKESK in the germline V gene. The CDR3 loop spans 15 amino acids. Losses at the gene ends were 3 bases for V and 3 bases for J; bases not matched to a gene: 2. CDR3: CASSQWTSGSYEQYF. CDR3 in DNA: TGTGCCAGCAGCCAGTGGACTAGCGGGAGCTACGAGCAGTACTTC.

There are a few counts of this clonotype. The chain combines TRBV4-3 with TRBJ2-7, with TRBD2 matching over 8 bases. In germline, CDR1 is LGHNA, CDR2 YSLEER. The CDR3 is 15 residues long. V gave up 1 base and J gave up 4 bases; unmatched junction bases: 6. The CDR3 here is CASSQGGAGEYEQYF. CDR3 bases: TGCGCCAGCAGCCAAGGGGGAGCGGGAGAATACGAGCAGTACTTC.

In this sample, this clonotype turned up many times. V is TRBV6-5 and J is TRBJ1-2; TRBD1 is a possible D gene (5 bases). CDR3 length: 14 amino acids. Germline lookup yields CDR1 MNHEY and CDR2 SVGAGI. V gave up 7 bases and J gave up 3 bases, with 15 bases separating them. This chain's CDR3 is CASTPSRDHYGYTF. CDR3 DNA sequence: TGTGCCAGCACCCCTAGCAGGGACCACTATGGCTACACCTTC.

This clonotype was seen ten or more times. The chain employs TRBV10-3 and TRBJ1-2; D remains unclear. CDR3 length equals 14 residues. The V gene lost 4 bases and the J gene lost 3 bases, with 12 bases spanning the gap. The germline gives CDR1 ENHRY, CDR2 SYGVKD. In DNA, the CDR3 is TGTGCCATCAGTGGGCCCTCAGGAGACTATGGCTACACCTTC. It specifies CAISGPSGDYGYTF.

This clonotype has ten or more counts. The chain recombines TRBV7-9 with TRBJ2-6; D is unclear. CDR3 size: 17 residues. Germline-derived CDR1 and CDR2 are SEHNR and FQNEAQ (reference sequence). With 5 bases removed from V and 0 bases from J, the gap between germline ends came to 14 bases. Written as DNA, the CDR3 is TGTGCCAGCAGCCAACCCCGGCCTCGCTCTGGGGCCAACGTCCTGACTTTC. Its translation is CASSQPRPRSGANVLTF.